This passage covers 21 T cell receptor beta chains from one sample sequenced in a study of T cells in Graves' hyperthyroidism and ophthalmopathy. The source material, RNA transcripts, was used to amplify TCR beta CDR3 regions. A first-round RT-PCR of the TCR CDR3 used the HTBI primer set. MiXCR, applied by TCRdb to the multiplex PCR reads, yields one record per CDR3 protein. This sample has about 640,000 distinct CDR3 sequences, with around 20% found just once. Material: blood. Every receptor here comes from a man aged 30-40 years with Graves' ophthalmopathy.

The V gene is TRBV28, the J gene TRBJ2-5; tentative D call: TRBD2 (6 bases). Germline CDR1 reads MDHEN; CDR2 reads SYDVKM. The V and J ends lost 6 bases and 4 bases respectively, with 18 bases between them. The CDR3 contains 15 residues. CDR3 nucleotides: TGTGCCAGCAGATCAGGGACTGCGTGGGGAGAGACCCAGTACTTC. It translates to CASRSGTAWGETQYF.

The genes are TRBV29-1 and TRBJ2-2; no clear D. The CDR3 sequence is 14 residues long. Trimming took off 4 bases at V and 6 bases at J, with 15 bases between the two ends. The germline CDR1 and CDR2 sequences are SQVTM and ANQGSEA. The CDR3 bases are TGCAGCGTTGCCGGCAGGAGTCCCGCCGGGGAGCTGTTTTTT. Amino acid sequence: CSVAGRSPAGELFF.

Notes on this clonotype: It may be a read error: a sequence one base away is much more abundant. This CDR3 is missing its conserved last phenylalanine or tryptophan, likely due to a read error. The chain is built from TRBV28 and TRBJ1-6, with unresolved D. Germline values: CDR1 MDHEN, CDR2 SYDVKM. V lost 6 bases and J lost 9, with 9 bases in between. CDR3 size: 12 residues. Here the CDR3 DNA reads TGTGCCAGCAGGCCATCGGGTTCACCCCTCCACTCT. It translates to CASRPSGSPLHS.

This clonotype was seen repeatedly, ten times or more. The chain's CDR3 is CAWSSKAGGKADTQYF. The CDR3, as DNA: TGTGCCTGGTCCTCGAAGGCGGGAGGGAAGGCAGATACGCAGTATTTT. The gene calls are TRBV30 and TRBJ2-3, with 9 bases aligning to TRBD2. Germline V CDR1 and CDR2: GTSNPN, SVGIG (reference sequence). This CDR3 has 16 residues. J lost 4 bases, V lost 5 bases, and 13 bases had no gene match. The complete variable domain, with remaining parts taken from reference TRBV30 and TRBJ2-3, reads SQTIHQWPATLVQPVGSPLSLECTVEGTSNPNLYWYRQAAGRGLQLLFYSVGIGQISSEVPQNLSASRPQDRQFILSSKKLLLSDSGFYLCAWSSKAGGKADTQYFGPGTRLTVL.

In this sample, this clonotype turned up a few times. This chain uses TRBV4-3 with TRBJ2-3, with D unclear. CDR1 is LGHNA, CDR2 YSLEER, per germline. The CDR3 extends over 16 amino acids. Deletions cut 1 base from V and 0 bases from J, with 11 bases between. The CDR3 region is CASSQAVARSTDTQYF. In nucleotides, the CDR3 is TGCGCCAGCAGCCAAGCCGTTGCACGCAGCACAGATACGCAGTATTTT.

For the CDR3, the DNA is TGTGCCAGCAGCTTAGCCTTAGCGGGACAGGGGGCAAGTGAGCAGTTCTTC. The encoded protein is CASSLALAGQGASEQFF. The chain couples TRBV7-2 to TRBJ2-1; 12 nucleotides align to TRBD1. The CDR3 length is 17 residues. The germline gives CDR1 SGHTA, CDR2 FQGNSA. The ends lost 0 bases at V and 9 bases at J; junction bases unmatched: 9. The full variable domain, with the rest looked up from reference TRBV7-2 and TRBJ2-1, is GAGVSQSPSNKVTEKGKDVELRCDPISGHTALYWYRQSLGQGLEFLIYFQGNSAPDKSGLPSDRFSAERTGGSVSTLTIQRTQQEDSAVYLCASSLALAGQGASEQFFGPGTRLTVL.

This clonotype has a handful of counts. The chain carries TRBV6-1 and TRBJ1-5; D unclear. CDR1 MNHNS and CDR2 SASEGT come from the germline V gene. The CDR3 consists of 12 residues. The V and J ends lost 5 bases and 6 bases respectively, with 8 bases between them. The CDR3 coding sequence is TGTGCCAGCAGTTTATCCAGTCAGCCCCAGCATTTT. This codes for CASSLSSQPQHF.

This clonotype has only a few counts. This chain connects TRBV30 to TRBJ1-6; TRBD1 is a possible D gene (5 bases). V gave up 7 bases and J gave up 7 bases, with 14 bases separating them. The CDR3 is 13 amino acids. Germline loops: CDR1 GTSNPN, CDR2 SVGIG (reference sequence). The CDR3 nucleotides are TGTGCCTCCGGGACGGGTACGAATTCACCCCTCCACTTT. This gives the protein CASGTGTNSPLHF.

This clonotype occurred a few times. V and J are TRBV28 and TRBJ1-6; D gene uncertain. CDR1 and CDR2 from the germline V gene are MDHEN and SYDVKM. V was cut by 6 bases and J by 7 bases, with 19 bases left in between. This CDR3 spans 16 amino acids. The CDR3 loop is CASRLGRRAVNSPLHF. The CDR3 bases are TGTGCCAGCAGGCTCGGACGCCGCGCGGTGAATTCACCCCTCCACTTT.

Details on this clonotype: This could be a read error, since a much larger clone is one nucleotide away. The CDR3 DNA sequence: TGCAGTGCCAACCGAGGACGGGTACAAGTCAATGAGCAGTTCTTC. As protein: CSANRGRVQVNEQFF. The chain uses TRBV20-1 and TRBJ2-1; D not certain. Trimming removed 6 bases from V and 6 bases from J, with 21 bases in between. Germline V lookup: CDR1 DFQATT, CDR2 SNEGSKA (reference sequence). CDR3 length: 15 amino acids.

This sequence joins TRBV6-1 and TRBJ1-1; D perhaps matches TRBD1 (6 bases). CDR1 is MNHNS and CDR2 is SASEGT in the germline V gene. The V and J ends lost 6 bases and 1 base respectively, with 12 bases between them. The CDR3 is made up of 14 amino acids. CDR3 nucleotide sequence: TGTGCCAGCAGCGTTATACAGGGGAACACTGAAGCTTTCTTT. Amino acids: CASSVIQGNTEAFF.

This clonotype turned up a few times. This chain uses TRBV6-2 or TRBV6-3 with TRBJ2-7; a possible D gene is TRBD2 (6 bases). CDR3 length equals 15 residues. Germline CDR1 reads MNHEY; CDR2 reads SVGEGT. Trimming pared 5 bases from V and 4 bases from J, leaving 18 bases between. The chain's CDR3 is CASSPIGAGSYEQYF. In DNA form, the CDR3 reads TGTGCCAGCAGTCCCATCGGGGCGGGAAGTTACGAGCAGTACTTC.

This clonotype showed up many times. The chain carries TRBV7-2 and TRBJ2-1; the match to TRBD2 covers 10 bases. The CDR3 is made up of 16 amino acids. Germline V gene sequence: CDR1 SGHTA, CDR2 FQGNSA. J was trimmed by 10 bases and V by 4 bases; bases with no gene match: 13. The DNA for the CDR3 is TGTGCCAGCAGCTCACATGGGGCTAGCGGGAGTTACGAGCAGTTCTTC. Its protein is CASSSHGASGSYEQFF.

This clonotype was seen only a few times. The chain has TRBV9 and TRBJ1-2; perhaps TRBD1 as D (6 bases). The germline V gene has CDR1 SGDLS and CDR2 YYNGEE. V was trimmed by 0 bases and J by 8 bases, leaving 17 bases between them. This CDR3 has 15 residues. CDR3 in amino acids: CASSVATSGAWGYTF. The CDR3 coding sequence is TGTGCCAGCAGCGTAGCTACGTCGGGGGCGTGGGGCTACACCTTC.

The table lists this clonotype with a few counts. The rearrangement joins TRBV28 to TRBJ2-7; no clear D gene. Germline assignment: CDR1 MDHEN and CDR2 SYDVKM. This CDR3 is built from 13 residues. Trimming took 5 bases from V and 1 from J, leaving 9 bases between them. The CDR3 DNA is TGTGCCAGCAGTGGGCCCCCATCCTACGAGCAGTACTTC. Translation: CASSGPPSYEQYF.

Worth noting for this clonotype: The final CDR3 position lacks the conserved phenylalanine or tryptophan, pointing to a likely read error. This rearrangement joins TRBV6-1 to TRBJ1-2, with 8 bases fitting TRBD1. Germline V lookup: CDR1 MNHNS, CDR2 SASEGT. J gave up 2 bases and V 7 bases, and 6 bases lay outside the gene matches. This CDR3 contains 14 residues. The chain's CDR3 is CASKKGQENYGYTL. The CDR3 coding sequence is TGTGCCAGCAAAAAGGGACAGGAGAACTATGGCTACACCCTC.

This clonotype was counted a few times. The chain is built from TRBV18 and TRBJ2-2; D call uncertain. Germline V gene sequence: CDR1 KGHSH, CDR2 LQKENI. This CDR3 region has 13 residues. Between the trimmed V and J ends, which lost 2 bases and 7 bases, there was a span of 8 bases. The CDR3 DNA follows: TGTGCCAGCTCACCATCGGGTGGCGGGGAGCTGTTTTTT. It yields the protein CASSPSGGGELFF.

This clonotype has a handful of counts. CDR3 in DNA: TGTGCCAGCAGCTTGGCCGCGGGAGACACCTACGAGCAGTACTTC. The encoded protein is CASSLAAGDTYEQYF. This chain joins TRBV7-9 and TRBJ2-7; TRBD2 matches 7 bases. The CDR3 has 15 residues. Germline assignment: CDR1 SEHNR and CDR2 FQNEAQ (reference sequence). V dropped 3 bases and J dropped 2; count of bases not matched to a gene: 7.

The genes are TRBV7-9 and TRBJ2-2; a possible D gene is TRBD2 (6 bases). CDR3 length equals 14 residues. Germline CDR1 reads SEHNR; CDR2 reads FQNEAQ (reference sequence). Between the trimmed V and J ends, which lost 6 bases and 5 bases, there was a span of 13 bases. Here the CDR3 reads CASSERGWTGELFF. The CDR3 DNA follows: TGTGCCAGCAGTGAACGGGGGTGGACCGGGGAGCTGTTTTTT. Using reference TRBV7-9 and TRBJ2-2 for the parts outside the CDR3, the full variable domain is DTGVSQNPRHKITKRGQNVTFRCDPISEHNRLYWYRQTLGQGPEFLTYFQNEAQLEKSRLLSDRFSAERPKGSFSTLEIQRTEQGDSAMYLCASSERGWTGELFFGEGSRLTVL.

The chain joins TRBV6-2 or TRBV6-3 to TRBJ1-1, with D possibly matching TRBD1 (6 bases). The CDR3 runs to 13 residues. Trimming left V 8 bases short and J 4 bases short, with 14 bases between. The germline gives CDR1 MNHEY, CDR2 SVGEGT. CDR3 sequence reads: CASPRGVGTEAFF. CDR3 nucleotide sequence: TGTGCCAGCCCTAGGGGGGTCGGCACTGAAGCTTTCTTT.

J is TRBJ2-3 and V is TRBV24-1; the match to TRBD2 covers 11 bases. This CDR3 spans 17 amino acids. CDR1 and CDR2 from the germline V gene are KGHDR and SFDVKD. After removal of 7 bases from V and 2 bases from J, the junction contained 10 bases not matched to a gene. CDR3 DNA sequence: TGTGCCACCAGCTTCCCGGGACTAGCGGCATTCACAGATACGCAGTATTTT. Translation gives CATSFPGLAAFTDTQYF.